This entry lists 6 T cell receptor beta chains sequenced from one sample in a study of cytomegalovirus exposure and HLA in healthy donors. Clones were read by immunoSEQ multiplex PCR, and TCRdb kept only the in-frame ones, dropping some. The repertoire holds about 140,000 clones, approximately 87% seen once, with approximately 3% in the top ten. The sample was PBMCs. The source is a man aged 18-30 years in good health and CMV-seronegative.

There are a few counts of this clone. This chain joins TRBV7-8 and TRBJ1-2; 7 bases fit TRBD1. With V trimmed by 5 bases and J by 8 bases, 14 bases remained unmatched. Germline V lookup: CDR1 SGHVS, CDR2 FQNEAQ. The CDR3 has 15 residues. The DNA for the CDR3 is TGTGCCAGCAGCCGAGACCGGGACAGCGCACGCGGCTACACCTTC. The encoded protein is CASSRDRDSARGYTF.

The chain couples TRBV5-1 to TRBJ1-6; D ambiguous. The CDR3 sequence is 19 residues long. Germline CDR1 SGHRS, CDR2 YFSETQ. Trimming removed 1 base from V and 7 bases from J, with 24 bases in between. CDR3 sequence reads: CASSLRPSRATTTNSPLHF. The CDR3 coding sequence is TGCGCCAGCAGCTTGCGCCCAAGTCGGGCGACTACTACCAATTCACCCCTCCACTTT.

This clone was observed once. The V call is TRBV5-4, the J call TRBJ2-5; 10 nucleotides align to TRBD2. Unmatched junction bases numbered 2, after V lost 3 bases and J lost 3 bases. CDR1 and CDR2 (germline): SGHNT, YYREEE (reference sequence). The CDR3 totals 14 residues. The CDR3 region is CASSSLAGEETQYF. The CDR3 coding sequence is TGTGCCAGCAGCTCTCTAGCGGGGGAAGAGACCCAGTACTTC.

The rearrangement uses TRBV6-1 and TRBJ1-2; D is unresolved. CDR1 is MNHNS and CDR2 is SASEGT in the germline V gene. Deletions cut 8 bases from V and 0 bases from J, with 13 bases between. This CDR3 is 14 amino acids long. Here the CDR3 reads CASVVVASNYGYTF. DNA for the CDR3: TGTGCCAGCGTGGTTGTGGCTTCTAACTATGGCTACACCTTC.

The chain links TRBV7-9 to TRBJ1-1; D is unresolved. The germline V and J ends were trimmed by 4 bases and 3 bases, with 9 bases remaining between them. The germline CDR1 and CDR2 sequences are SEHNR and FQNEAQ (reference sequence). The CDR3 runs 13 residues. This CDR3 reads CASSSGRDTEAFF. The CDR3 DNA reads TGTGCCAGCAGCTCCGGGAGGGACACTGAAGCTTTCTTT.

V usage is TRBV27 and J usage is TRBJ1-6; weak D call: TRBD1 (6 bases). Trimming stripped 2 bases from V and 7 bases from J, with 9 bases between. CDR3 length: 14 amino acids. Germline lookup yields CDR1 MNHEY and CDR2 SMNVEV (reference sequence). The CDR3 here is CASSLRDKNSPLHF. DNA for the CDR3: TGTGCCAGCAGTTTACGGGACAAAAATTCACCCCTCCACTTT.